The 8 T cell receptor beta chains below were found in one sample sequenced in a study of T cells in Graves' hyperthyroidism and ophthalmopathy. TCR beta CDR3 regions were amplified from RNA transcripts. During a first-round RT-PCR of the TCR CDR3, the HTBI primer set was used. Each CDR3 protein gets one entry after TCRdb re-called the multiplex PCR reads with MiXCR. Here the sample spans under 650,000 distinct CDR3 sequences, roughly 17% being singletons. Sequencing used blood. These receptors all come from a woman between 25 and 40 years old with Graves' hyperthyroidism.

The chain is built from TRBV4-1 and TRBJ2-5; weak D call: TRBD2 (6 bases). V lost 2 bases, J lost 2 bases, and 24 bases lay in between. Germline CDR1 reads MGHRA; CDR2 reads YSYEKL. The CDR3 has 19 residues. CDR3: CASSQFSREVGGIQETQYF. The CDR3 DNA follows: TGCGCCAGCAGCCAATTTTCGAGGGAGGTAGGCGGGATACAAGAGACCCAGTACTTC.

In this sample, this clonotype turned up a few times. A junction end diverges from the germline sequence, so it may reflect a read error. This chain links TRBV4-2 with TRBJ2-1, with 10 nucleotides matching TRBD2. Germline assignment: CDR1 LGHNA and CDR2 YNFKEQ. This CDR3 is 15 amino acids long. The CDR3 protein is CASTQSSGSYNEQFF. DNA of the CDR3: TGTGCCAGCACCCAATCTAGCGGGAGCTACAATGAGCAGTTCTTC.

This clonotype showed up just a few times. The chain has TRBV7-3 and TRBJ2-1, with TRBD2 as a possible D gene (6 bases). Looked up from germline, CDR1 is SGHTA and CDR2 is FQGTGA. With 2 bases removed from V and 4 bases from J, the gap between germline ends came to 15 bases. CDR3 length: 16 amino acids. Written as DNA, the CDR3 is TGTGCCAGCAGCTTACGCCCGGGACTCCCATACAATGAGCAGTTCTTC. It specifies CASSLRPGLPYNEQFF.

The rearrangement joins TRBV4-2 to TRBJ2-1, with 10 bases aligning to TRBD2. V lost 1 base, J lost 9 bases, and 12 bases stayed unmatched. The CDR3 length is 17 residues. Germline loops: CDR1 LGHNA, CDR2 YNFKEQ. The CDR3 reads CASSQGSGLAGDGEQFF. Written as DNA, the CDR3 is TGTGCCAGCAGCCAAGGATCAGGGCTAGCGGGAGATGGTGAGCAGTTCTTC.

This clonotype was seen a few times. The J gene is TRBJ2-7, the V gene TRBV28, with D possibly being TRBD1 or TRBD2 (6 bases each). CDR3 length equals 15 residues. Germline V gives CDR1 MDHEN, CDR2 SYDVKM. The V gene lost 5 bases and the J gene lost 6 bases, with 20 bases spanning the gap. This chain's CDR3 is CASSPGGATYIEQYF. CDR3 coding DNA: TGTGCCAGCAGTCCCGGGGGCGCCACTTATATCGAGCAGTACTTC.

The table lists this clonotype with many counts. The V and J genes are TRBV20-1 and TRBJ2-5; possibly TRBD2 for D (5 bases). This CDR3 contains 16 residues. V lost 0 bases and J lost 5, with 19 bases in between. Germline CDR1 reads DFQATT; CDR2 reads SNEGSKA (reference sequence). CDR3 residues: CSARDTEVYMKETQYF. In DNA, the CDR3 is TGCAGTGCTAGAGATACGGAGGTATACATGAAGGAGACCCAGTACTTC.

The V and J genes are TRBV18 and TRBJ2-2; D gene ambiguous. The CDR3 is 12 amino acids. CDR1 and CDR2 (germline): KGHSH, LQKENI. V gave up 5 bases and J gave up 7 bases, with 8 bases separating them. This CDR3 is CASSTINGELFF. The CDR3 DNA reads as TGTGCCAGCTCAACTATTAACGGGGAGCTGTTTTTT.

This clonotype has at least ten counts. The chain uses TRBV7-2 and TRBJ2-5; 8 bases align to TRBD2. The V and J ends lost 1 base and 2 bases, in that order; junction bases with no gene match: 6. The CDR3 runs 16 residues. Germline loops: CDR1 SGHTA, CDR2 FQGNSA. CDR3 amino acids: CASSLGPSGYQETQYF. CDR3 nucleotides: TGTGCCAGCAGCTTAGGGCCTAGCGGGTATCAAGAGACCCAGTACTTC.